These 8 T cell receptor beta chains were sequenced from one sample in a study of shared clonotypes between healthy human individuals. The data were produced by immunoSEQ multiplex PCR, yet TCRdb's version contains in-frame clones alone and is incomplete. The table lists under 2.5 million clones, 92% of them singletons. What was sequenced was naive CD4+ T cells from PBMCs. Subset indicated: CD45RA+ positively selected. Receptor source: a man aged 18 to 35 in good health. Some clones in this sample may be carry-over from other donors' samples.

The chain carries TRBV5-1 and TRBJ1-2, with D possibly being TRBD1 (5 bases). CDR3 length: 16 amino acids. The V gene lost 0 bases and the J gene lost 4 bases, with 16 bases spanning the gap. Germline V gene lookup returns CDR1 SGHRS and CDR2 YFSETQ. CDR3 DNA: TGCGCCAGCAGCTTGGCAGATCCGGGGCAGACCTATGGCTACACCTTC. Translating gives CASSLADPGQTYGYTF. The full variable domain, completed using reference TRBV5-1 and TRBJ1-2, is KAGVTQTPRYLIKTRGQQVTLSCSPISGHRSVSWYQQTPGQGLQFLFEYFSETQRNKGNFPGRFSGRQFSNSRSEMNVSTLELGDSALYLCASSLADPGQTYGYTFGSGTRLTVV.

Regarding this clone: This same CDR3 is encoded by further DNA sequences in the sample. The chain couples TRBV5-1 to TRBJ2-1; weak D call: TRBD2 (6 bases). Germline lookup yields CDR1 SGHRS and CDR2 YFSETQ. The V end lost 1 base, the J end lost 1 base, and 9 bases lay between the germline ends. This CDR3 spans 15 amino acids. The CDR3 loop reads CASSLSSGSYNEQFF. The CDR3 bases are TGCGCCAGCAGCTTGAGTAGCGGTTCCTACAATGAGCAGTTCTTC.

This rearrangement joins TRBV5-1 to TRBJ2-1; no definite D call. Trimming cost V 0 bases and J 0 bases, with 13 bases left between them. CDR1 is SGHRS, CDR2 YFSETQ, per germline. This CDR3 has 17 residues. This chain's CDR3 is CASSLVSFTGSYNEQFF. Here the CDR3 DNA reads TGCGCCAGCAGCTTGGTTAGCTTTACGGGCTCCTACAATGAGCAGTTCTTC.

This sequence joins TRBV7-9 and TRBJ2-7, with 7 bases lining up with TRBD1. With V trimmed by 5 bases and J by 1 base, 2 bases remained unmatched. The CDR3 sequence is 13 residues long. Per germline, CDR1 SEHNR and CDR2 FQNEAQ (reference sequence). This chain's CDR3 is CASSGTASYEQYF. CDR3 sequence (DNA): TGTGCCAGCAGCGGGACAGCTTCCTACGAGCAGTACTTC.

The chain uses TRBV4-2 and TRBJ2-7, with 8 bases identical to TRBD2. The CDR3 is 16 amino acids. V lost 3 bases to trimming and J lost 0 bases; unmatched junction nucleotides: 7. From germline, CDR1 is LGHNA and CDR2 YNFKEQ. CDR3 sequence: CASSHSGGRSSYEQYF. CDR3 DNA sequence: TGTGCCAGCAGCCACTCGGGCGGGAGGAGCTCCTACGAGCAGTACTTC.

Of note for this clone: Other DNA sequences in this sample translate to the same CDR3. This chain links TRBV10-3 with TRBJ1-2, with TRBD1 identical over 9 bases. Unmatched junction bases numbered 7, after V lost 7 bases and J lost 7 bases. The CDR3 sequence is 13 residues long. In germline, CDR1 is ENHRY, CDR2 SYGVKD. The CDR3 DNA is TGTGCCATCACTGTAGACAGGGGGTCTGGCTACACCTTC. It codes for CAITVDRGSGYTF.

This clone was observed once. V gene TRBV19 combines with J gene TRBJ2-3; D remains unclear. Trimming removed 3 bases at V and 4 bases at J, with 11 bases between. The germline gives CDR1 LNHDA, CDR2 SQIVND (reference sequence). The CDR3 spans 14 residues. CDR3 loop: CASSIFPEADTQYF. CDR3 sequence (DNA): TGTGCCAGTAGTATCTTTCCTGAGGCAGATACGCAGTATTTT.

The V gene is TRBV7-9, the J gene TRBJ2-3; D is uncertain. Germline CDR1 and CDR2: SEHNR and FQNEAQ (reference sequence). This CDR3 is 15 amino acids long. V shed 1 base and J shed 4 bases, with 12 bases lying between them. The CDR3 protein is CASSLGFGVPDTQYF. The CDR3 bases are TGTGCCAGCAGCTTAGGTTTCGGTGTTCCAGATACGCAGTATTTT. Drawing the rest from reference TRBV7-9 and TRBJ2-3, the complete variable domain is DTGVSQNPRHKITKRGQNVTFRCDPISEHNRLYWYRQTLGQGPEFLTYFQNEAQLEKSRLLSDRFSAERPKGSFSTLEIQRTEQGDSAMYLCASSLGFGVPDTQYFGPGTRLTVL.